What follows are 11 T cell receptor beta chains derived from one specimen sequenced in a study of blood T cell repertoires in COVID-19. The table came from immunoSEQ multiplex PCR; TCRdb's copy has only in-frame clones and leaves some out. The sample lists approximately 200,000 clones; around 90% were seen once. What was sequenced was peripheral blood. These receptors all stem from a man aged 65 to 79 with acute or convalescent COVID-19.

V gene TRBV28 combines with J gene TRBJ2-7, with 7 nucleotides matching TRBD1. Germline V gives CDR1 MDHEN, CDR2 SYDVKM. CDR3 length: 13 amino acids. The V segment lost 5 bases and the J segment 3 bases; nucleotides outside the gene matches: 4. The CDR3, as DNA: TGTGCCAGCAGTCGGGACAGATACTACGAGCAGTACTTC. Residues: CASSRDRYYEQYF.

In the case of this clone: This specimen includes other DNA sequences encoding the same CDR3. The chain combines TRBV12-3 or TRBV12-4 with TRBJ2-7; tentatively, D is TRBD1 (5 bases). The CDR3 is 12 residues long. Trimming left V 4 bases short and J 3 bases short, with 7 bases between. As DNA, the CDR3 is TGTGCCAGCAGTTGGGGCGGCTACGAGCAGTACTTC. Protein: CASSWGGYEQYF.

This chain connects TRBV29-1 to TRBJ1-5; D not certain. Trimming cost V 1 base and J 0 bases, with 10 bases left between them. CDR3 length: 15 residues. The germline gives CDR1 SQVTM, CDR2 ANQGSEA. CDR3 coding DNA: TGCAGCGTTGAAGTTTGGGCCTATAGCAATCAGCCCCAGCATTTT. This codes for CSVEVWAYSNQPQHF.

The V gene is TRBV5-6, the J gene TRBJ2-7; a weak D match, TRBD1 (6 bases). In germline, CDR1 is SGHDT, CDR2 YYEEEE. The CDR3 is 13 amino acids. The V gene lost 4 bases and the J gene lost 6 bases, with 14 bases spanning the gap. CDR3 amino acids: CASSVTGSREQYF. The CDR3 DNA sequence: TGTGCCAGCAGCGTTACAGGGTCGCGCGAGCAGTACTTC.

This sequence joins TRBV11-3 and TRBJ2-2; 11 bases align to TRBD2. V dropped 5 bases and J dropped 6; count of bases not matched to a gene: 8. This CDR3 contains 16 residues. Germline values: CDR1 SGHNT, CDR2 YENEEA. DNA of the CDR3: TGTGCCAGCAGCGTTATTAGCGGGAGGGCCTCCGGGGAGCTGTTTTTT. This encodes CASSVISGRASGELFF. Full variable domain (rest looked up from reference TRBV11-3 and TRBJ2-2): EAGVVQSPRYKIIEKKQPVAFWCNPISGHNTLYWYLQNLGQGPELLIRYENEEAVDDSQLPKDRFSAERLKGVDSTLKIQPAELGDSAVYLCASSVISGRASGELFFGEGSRLTVL.

The chain employs TRBV28 and TRBJ2-7; 7 bases line up with TRBD2. Looked up from germline, CDR1 is MDHEN and CDR2 is SYDVKM. The CDR3 length is 14 residues. V trimming: 6 bases; J trimming: 1 base; junction bases outside the gene matches: 6. The CDR3 region is CASSLSSGSYEQYF. The CDR3, as DNA: TGTGCCAGCAGCCTTTCTAGCGGTTCCTACGAGCAGTACTTC. Variable domain in full (rest from reference TRBV28 and TRBJ2-7): DVKVTQSSRYLVKRTGEKVFLECVQDMDHENMFWYRQDPGLGLRLIYFSYDVKMKEKGDIPEGYSVSREKKERFSLILESASTNQTSMYLCASSLSSGSYEQYFGPGTRLTVT.

The J gene is TRBJ1-1, the V gene TRBV29-1; 7 nucleotides agree with TRBD1. Trimming took 6 bases from V and 5 from J; bases not matched to a gene: 9. Per the germline V gene, CDR1 is SQVTM and CDR2 is ANQGSEA. The CDR3 contains 13 residues. CDR3 residues: CSVETGIGTEAFF. CDR3 DNA sequence: TGCAGCGTGGAGACAGGGATCGGAACTGAAGCTTTCTTT.

The V and J genes are TRBV5-1 and TRBJ2-1; 12 bases are shared with TRBD2. CDR1 and CDR2 (germline): SGHRS, YFSETQ. Unmatched junction bases numbered 9, after V lost 6 bases and J lost 8 bases. This CDR3 contains 15 residues. The CDR3 sequence is CASTRLAGEGHEQFF. Written as DNA, the CDR3 is TGCGCCAGCACCAGACTAGCGGGAGAGGGACATGAGCAGTTCTTC.

The gene calls are TRBV5-1 and TRBJ2-5; 9 bases agree with TRBD2. The CDR3 is 15 amino acids. V lost 5 bases, J lost 2 bases, and 7 bases stayed unmatched. Germline loops: CDR1 SGHRS, CDR2 YFSETQ. CDR3 in amino acids: CASRRTSVLQETQYF. The CDR3, as DNA: TGCGCCAGCAGGAGGACTAGCGTCTTACAAGAGACCCAGTACTTC.

The chain couples TRBV6-1 to TRBJ1-2; 7 nucleotides line up with TRBD1. Germline trimming cut 3 bases from V and 4 bases from J; bases unmatched to any gene: 5. The CDR3 length is 14 residues. Germline values: CDR1 MNHNS, CDR2 SASEGT. The CDR3 coding sequence is TGTGCCAGCAGTGAGAGGGGACAGACCTATGGCTACACCTTC. It is translated as CASSERGQTYGYTF.

The chain has TRBV28 and TRBJ2-1, with TRBD2 matching 13 bases. The V and J ends lost 7 bases and 6 bases, in that order; junction bases with no gene match: 9. From germline, CDR1 is MDHEN and CDR2 SYDVKM. This CDR3 region has 16 residues. As DNA, the CDR3 is TGTGCCAGCACTCCCACGGGACTAGCGGGATTCAATGAGCAGTTCTTC. It yields the protein CASTPTGLAGFNEQFF. The full variable domain, its missing parts supplied by reference TRBV28 and TRBJ2-1, is DVKVTQSSRYLVKRTGEKVFLECVQDMDHENMFWYRQDPGLGLRLIYFSYDVKMKEKGDIPEGYSVSREKKERFSLILESASTNQTSMYLCASTPTGLAGFNEQFFGPGTRLTVL.